This TCR beta chain was profiled in a study of blood T cell repertoires in COVID-19. Study-wide context: The United States, Italy and Spain provided the acute and convalescent COVID-19 samples. PBMCs, B-cell-depleted T cells, or T cells were the source of the cDNA or gDNA that made up the material.

V dropped 5 bases and J dropped 5; count of bases not matched to a gene: 2. The CDR3 loop spans 12 amino acids. Per the original methods: Researchers report that nucleated cell counts were estimated from reference gene primer amplification. This table comes from immunoSEQ multiplex PCR, and its TCRdb copy is limited to in-frame clones, with some not included. V and J calls and clone size are those listed in that table; D and trimming were worked out from the DNA. The sample includes about 61,000 clones, around nine tenths of them seen just once. The material sequenced was peripheral blood. The chain couples TRBV12-3 or TRBV12-4 to TRBJ2-7; 8 nucleotides align to TRBD1. The TCR was taken from a woman in her forties or fifties with active or convalescent COVID-19. DNA of the CDR3: TGTGCCAGCAGTGACAGGGGAAACGAGCAGTACTTC. Translated, it gives CASSDRGNEQYF.